The clone carrying this TCR beta chain was seen at least ten times. Its antigen is undetermined. The CDR3 regions of TCR beta were amplified from RNA transcripts. With the HTBI primer set, the TCR CDR3 went through a first round of RT-PCR. Using its own MiXCR run on the multiplex PCR reads, TCRdb lists one record per CDR3 protein. This sample has nearly 600,000 distinct CDR3 sequences, with 14% found just once. Uncontrolled infections, other autoimmune diseases, pregnancy or lactation led to exclusion of patients. The source of the sample is a study of T cells in Graves' hyperthyroidism and ophthalmopathy. Regarding the study as a whole: In validation, the model predicted ophthalmopathy. These predictions came a median roughly 6.5 months before onset.

CDR3 length: 13 amino acids. V shed 6 bases, J shed 2 bases, and the junction held 4 bases outside the gene matches. The clonotype originates from a woman aged 18-35 years with Graves' ophthalmopathy. The chain links TRBV12-3 or TRBV12-4 to TRBJ2-7; TRBD2 matches at 7 bases. The sequencing sample was made of blood. The CDR3 sequence: CASSVGTTYEQYF. For the CDR3, the DNA is TGTGCCAGCAGCGTTGGGACTACCTACGAGCAGTACTTC.